The present entry profiles one T cell receptor beta chain with its context. What it binds is unknown. V was clipped by 5 bases and J by 8 bases, with 9 bases between them. CDR1 and CDR2 (germline): SGHAT, FQNNGV. The CDR3 loop spans 11 amino acids. The source of the sample is a study of human T cells and chemical hapten exposure. Stated time point: pre-sensitization, week 0. Sample treatment: therapeutic diphenylcyclopropenone sensitization with weekly scalp DPC. TCRdb reprocessed the RACE reads via MiXCR and lists one record per CDR3 protein. The sample holds approximately 260,000 distinct CDR3 sequences, approximately 7.5% seen once. Study results and limitations: Sensitizing with DPC caused no change in TCRs above 1 in 1000 frequency.

This sample comprised whole blood, obtained in connection with sensitization to the hapten diphenylcyclopropenone (DPC). The gene calls are TRBV11-2 and TRBJ1-1; D is unclear. This sequence was found in a man aged 18-30 years with alopecia areata. Some clones in this sample may be carry-over from other donors' samples. For the CDR3, the DNA is TGTGCCAGCAGCGCCTCTTTAGAAGCTTTCTTT. This codes for CASSASLEAFF.